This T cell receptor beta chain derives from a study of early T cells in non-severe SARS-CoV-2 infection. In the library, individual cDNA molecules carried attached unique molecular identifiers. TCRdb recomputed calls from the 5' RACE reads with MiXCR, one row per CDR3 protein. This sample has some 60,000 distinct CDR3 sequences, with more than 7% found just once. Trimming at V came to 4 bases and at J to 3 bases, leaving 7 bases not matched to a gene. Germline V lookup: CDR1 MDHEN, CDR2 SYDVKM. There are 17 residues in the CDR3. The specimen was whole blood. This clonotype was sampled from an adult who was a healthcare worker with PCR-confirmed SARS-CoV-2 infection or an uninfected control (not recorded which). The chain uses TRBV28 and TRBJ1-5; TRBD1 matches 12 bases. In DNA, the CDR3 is TGTGCCAGCAGTTCCGGGGGGGACAGGGGGCACAATCAGCCCCAGCATTTT. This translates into CASSSGGDRGHNQPQHF.